This paragraph covers one T cell receptor beta chain sequence. The target antigen is unknown. These data originate in a study of cytomegalovirus exposure and HLA in healthy donors. The PCR was carried out with 60 Vbeta primers and 13 Jbeta primers. The assay was immunoSEQ multiplex PCR, and TCRdb's table has in-frame clones only and misses some. The repertoire has some 150,000 clones, 79% of them found once; the top ten carry 6.5% to 8%. There are 14 residues in the CDR3. Germline V CDR1 and CDR2: SGHTA, FQGTGA. J was trimmed by 1 base and V by 5 bases; bases with no gene match: 2. Study-wide points: Later examination showed HLA-associated TCR beta chains had greater clonal expansion than equally common others. TCR beta V- and J-gene trimming was later associated with a missense DCLRE1C variant. Certain sequence variants were highly shared and formed a cluster, and this cluster was likely a sequencing artifact.

The chain is built from TRBV7-3 and TRBJ2-3, with 8 bases identical to TRBD2. The source is a woman in her thirties or forties in good health and CMV-seropositive. What was sequenced was PBMCs. The CDR3 DNA reads as TGTGCCAGCAGCCCCGGGGGGGGCACAGATACGCAGTATTTT. Encoded protein: CASSPGGGTDTQYF.